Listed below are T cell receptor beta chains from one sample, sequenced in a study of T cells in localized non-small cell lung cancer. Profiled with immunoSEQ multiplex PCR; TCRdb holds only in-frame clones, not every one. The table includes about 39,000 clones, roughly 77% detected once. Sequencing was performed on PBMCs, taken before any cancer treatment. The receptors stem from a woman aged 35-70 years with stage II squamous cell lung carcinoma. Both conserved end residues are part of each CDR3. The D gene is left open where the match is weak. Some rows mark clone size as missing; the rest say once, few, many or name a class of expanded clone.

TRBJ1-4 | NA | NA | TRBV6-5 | TGTGCCAGCAGTTACTCGCGGCCGATCAATGAAAAACTGTTTTTT | CASSYSRPINEKLFF
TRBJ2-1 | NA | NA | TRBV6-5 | TGTGCCAGCAGAAGGATTGCCAGCTCCTACAATGAGCAGTTCTTC | CASRRIASSYNEQFF
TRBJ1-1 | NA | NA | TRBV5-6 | TGTGCCAGCAGCTTTAGTCGCAGGGAAATCACTGAAGCTTTCTTT | CASSFSRREITEAFF
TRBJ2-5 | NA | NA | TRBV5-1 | TGCGCCAGCCGGCTTTTGCCCGCACCTCAAGAGACCCAGTACTTC | CASRLLPAPQETQYF
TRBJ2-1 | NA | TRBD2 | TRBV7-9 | TGTGCCAGCAGCGATAGCGGGGCTAATGAGCAGTTCTTC | CASSDSGANEQFF
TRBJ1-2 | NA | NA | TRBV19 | TGTGCCAGTAGTGTAGATGGACAGTACTATGGCTACACCTTC | CASSVDGQYYGYTF
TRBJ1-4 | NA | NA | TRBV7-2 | TGTGCCAGCAGCTTAGCCCACCGGGCGGTTGGTGAAAAACTGTTTTTT | CASSLAHRAVGEKLFF
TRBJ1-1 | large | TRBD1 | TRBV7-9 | TGTGCCAGCAGCCCGACAGGGAACGTCGAAGCTTTCTTT | CASSPTGNVEAFF
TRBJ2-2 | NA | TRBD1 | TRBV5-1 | TGCGCCAGCAGCTTGGAGGGGACAGGGTCCGGGGAGCTGTTTTTT | CASSLEGTGSGELFF
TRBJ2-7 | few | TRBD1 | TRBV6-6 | TGTGCCAGCAGCCTCGGACAGGGCTTCTCCTACGAGCAGTACTTC | CASSLGQGFSYEQYF
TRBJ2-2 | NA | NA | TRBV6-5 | TGTGCCAGCAGTTATTATGGGGAAACCGGGGAGCTGTTTTTT | CASSYYGETGELFF
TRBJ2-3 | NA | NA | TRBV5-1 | TGCGCCAGCAGCTTTAACTGGGATACGCAGTATTTT | CASSFNWDTQYF
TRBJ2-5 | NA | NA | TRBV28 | TGTGCCAGCTCTGGGGGGAGTCAAGAGACCCAGTACTTC | CASSGGSQETQYF
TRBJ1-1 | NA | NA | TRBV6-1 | TGTGCCAGCAGTGTCGGTGGAGGGGACACTGAAGCTTTCTTT | CASSVGGGDTEAFF
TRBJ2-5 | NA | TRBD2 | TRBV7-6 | TGTGCCAGCAGTTTCCTTTCGGGTCTAGCGGGCAGAGAGACCCAGTACTTC | CASSFLSGLAGRETQYF
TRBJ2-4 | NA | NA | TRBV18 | TGTGCCAGCTCACCACCAGGGCTAGCCAAAAACATTCAGTACTTC | CASSPPGLAKNIQYF
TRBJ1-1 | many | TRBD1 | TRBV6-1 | TGTGCCAGCAGTGAAGCTATAACAGGGGTCAATACTGAAGCTTTCTTT | CASSEAITGVNTEAFF
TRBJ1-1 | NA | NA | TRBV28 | TGTGCCAGCAGTTTACAAAGAGGCCGAGCTTTCTTC | CASSLQRGRAFF
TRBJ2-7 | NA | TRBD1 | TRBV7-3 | TGTGCCAGCAGCTTACTGGCTGGACAGGCCTACGAGCAGTACTTC | CASSLLAGQAYEQYF
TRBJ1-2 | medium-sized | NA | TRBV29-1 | TGCAGCGCCGCGGACAGCCTCTATGGCTACACCTTC | CSAADSLYGYTF
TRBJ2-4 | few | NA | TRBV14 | TGTGCCAGCAGCCAAGTTCAGGCAGGGGTATACAAAAACATTCAGTACTTC | CASSQVQAGVYKNIQYF
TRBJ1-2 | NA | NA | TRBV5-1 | TGCGCCAGCAGCTTGGAGGGGGGCGATGAATCAGGCTACACCTTC | CASSLEGGDESGYTF
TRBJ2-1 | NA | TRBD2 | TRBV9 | TGTGCCAGCATCAAATCGGGAGGCTCCTACAATGAGCAGTTCTTC | CASIKSGGSYNEQFF
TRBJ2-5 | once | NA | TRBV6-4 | TGTGCCAGCAGTGAAACGGCGGGAGAGACCCAGTACTTC | CASSETAGETQYF
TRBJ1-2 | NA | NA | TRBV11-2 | TGTGCCAGCAGCTTAAGCCAAGGCAACTATGGCTACACCTTC | CASSLSQGNYGYTF
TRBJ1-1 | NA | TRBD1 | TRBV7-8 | TGTGCCAGCAGCTCAGAACAGGGGGGGGGCACTGAAGCTTTCTTT | CASSSEQGGGTEAFF
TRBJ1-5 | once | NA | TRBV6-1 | TGTGCCAGCAGTAAAGGGTCTCGCAGGTTCGGCAGTCAGCCCCAGCATTTT | CASSKGSRRFGSQPQHF
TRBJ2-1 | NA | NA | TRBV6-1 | TGTGCCAGCAGTGGGGGTTGGTCTTACAATGAGCAGTTCTTC | CASSGGWSYNEQFF
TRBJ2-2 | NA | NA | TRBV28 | TGTGCCAGCAGTTCGGGACAGAACACCGGGGAGCTGTTTTTT | CASSSGQNTGELFF
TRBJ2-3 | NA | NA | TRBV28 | TGTGCCAGCAGTTTAGGCGGGAACACAGATACGCAGTATTTT | CASSLGGNTDTQYF
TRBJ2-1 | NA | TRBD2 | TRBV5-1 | TGCGCCAGCAGCTGGACTAGCGGGGGCTACAATGAGCAGTTCTTC | CASSWTSGGYNEQFF
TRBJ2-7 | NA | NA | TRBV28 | TGTGCCAGCAGTATGCAGACCGAGCAGTACTTC | CASSMQTEQYF
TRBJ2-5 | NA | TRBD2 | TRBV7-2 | TGTGCCAGCAGCCCCCGGACTAGCGGGGGGCCCGGGACCCAGTACTTC | CASSPRTSGGPGTQYF
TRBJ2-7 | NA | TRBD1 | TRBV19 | TGTGCCAGTAGTCATATACAGGGGGGAGGCTCCTACGAGCAGTACTTC | CASSHIQGGGSYEQYF
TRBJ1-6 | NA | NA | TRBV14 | TGTGCCAGCAGGGGGGGGGCTAGGAATTCACCCCTCCACTTT | CASRGGARNSPLHF
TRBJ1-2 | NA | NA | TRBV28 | TGTGCCAGCAGAGAGGCCCTCTATGGCTACACCTTC | CASREALYGYTF
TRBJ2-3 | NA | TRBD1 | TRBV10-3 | TGTGCCATCAGTGAGTCGGGACAGGGAGCAGATACGCAGTATTTT | CAISESGQGADTQYF
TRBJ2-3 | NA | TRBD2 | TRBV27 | TGTGCCAGCAGTGAATTAGGGTGGGGGACTAGCGGGAGGTCTAGAGATACGCAGTATTTT | CASSELGWGTSGRSRDTQYF
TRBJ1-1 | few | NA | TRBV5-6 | TGTGCCAGCAGCTTGTTTAGTGAAGCTTTCTTT | CASSLFSEAFF
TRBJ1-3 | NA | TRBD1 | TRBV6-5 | TGTGCCAGCAGTTACGGGGGACAGGGCACTGGAAACACCATATATTTT | CASSYGGQGTGNTIYF
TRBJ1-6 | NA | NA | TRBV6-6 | TGTGCCAGCAGCCACCGACAGGCACCCCTCCACTTT | CASSHRQAPLHF
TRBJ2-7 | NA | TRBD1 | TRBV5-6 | TGTGCCAGCAGCTTGGGGACAGGACCCTACGAGCAGTACTTC | CASSLGTGPYEQYF
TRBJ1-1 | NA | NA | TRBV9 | TGTGCCAGCAGCCCGAGGTCGGGGGGCGCCTCTGAAGCTTTCTTT | CASSPRSGGASEAFF
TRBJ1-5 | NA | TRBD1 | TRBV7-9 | TGTGCCAGCAGTCCCGACAGGGAAAATCAGCCCCAGCATTTT | CASSPDRENQPQHF
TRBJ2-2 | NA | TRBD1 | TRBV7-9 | TGTGCCAGCAGCCGGGGACAGGGGGTCACCGGGGAGCTGTTTTTT | CASSRGQGVTGELFF
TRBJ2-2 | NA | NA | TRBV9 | TGTGCCAGCAGCCCAGAGGTGGGTCGGAACACCGGGGAGCTGTTTTTT | CASSPEVGRNTGELFF
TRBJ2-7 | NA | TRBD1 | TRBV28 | TGTGCCAGCAGTTCCCCTCCGACAGGGGGCGGTTACGAGCAGTACTTC | CASSSPPTGGGYEQYF
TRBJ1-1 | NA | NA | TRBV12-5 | TGTGCTAGTGCCGCGGGGGCTTGGGACACTGAAGCTTTCTTT | CASAAGAWDTEAFF
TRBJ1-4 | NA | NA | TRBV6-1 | TGTGCCAGCAGTGGTCAGGGTTTTGGGTCTTTCGAACTGTTTTTT | CASSGQGFGSFELFF
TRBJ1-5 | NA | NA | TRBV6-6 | TGTGCCAGCAGTTCGTTAGTAAGGGAGGGTCAGCCCCAGCATTTT | CASSSLVREGQPQHF
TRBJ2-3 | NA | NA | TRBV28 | TGTGCCAGCAATGAGGTTATCGCAGATACGCAGTATTTT | CASNEVIADTQYF
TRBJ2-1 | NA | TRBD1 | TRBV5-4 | TGTGCCAGCAGCTTGGGAGGGCAGGGGGCCCGTCATGAGCAGTTCTTC | CASSLGGQGARHEQFF
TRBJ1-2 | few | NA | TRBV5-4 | TGTGCCAGCAGCTTGATTACCCAGTCGTATGGCTACACCTTC | CASSLITQSYGYTF
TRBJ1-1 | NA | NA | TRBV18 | TGTGCCAGCTCACCAAATTCTGTCAACAACGCTGAAGCTTTCTTT | CASSPNSVNNAEAFF
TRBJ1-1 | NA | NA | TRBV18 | TGTGCCAGCTCACCAGGCCAGAACACTGAAGCTTTCTTT | CASSPGQNTEAFF